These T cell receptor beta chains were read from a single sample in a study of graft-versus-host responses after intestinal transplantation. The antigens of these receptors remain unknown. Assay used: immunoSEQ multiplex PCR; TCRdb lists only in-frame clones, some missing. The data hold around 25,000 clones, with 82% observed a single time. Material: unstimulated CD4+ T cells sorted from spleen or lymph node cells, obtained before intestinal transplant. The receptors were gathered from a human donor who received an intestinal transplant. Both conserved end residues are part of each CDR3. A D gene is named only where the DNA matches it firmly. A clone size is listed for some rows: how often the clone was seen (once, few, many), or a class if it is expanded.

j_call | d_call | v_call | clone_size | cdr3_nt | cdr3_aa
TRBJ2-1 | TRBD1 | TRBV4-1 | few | TGCGCCAGCAGCCACCCCGGGACAGGGATTAATGAGCAGTTCTTC | CASSHPGTGINEQFF
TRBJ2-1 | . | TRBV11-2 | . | TGTGCCAGCAGCCCGCTGGGTGAGCAGTTCTTC | CASSPLGEQFF
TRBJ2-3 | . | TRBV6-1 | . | TGTGCCAGCCAGGACCCCAGCACAGATACGCAGTATTTT | CASQDPSTDTQYF
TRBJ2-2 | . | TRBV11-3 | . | TGTGCCAGCCAATTTGGGGACACCGGGGAGCTGTTTTTT | CASQFGDTGELFF
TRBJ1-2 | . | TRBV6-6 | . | TGTGCCAGCAGTTACGCCTCCCCTCCTAACTATGGCTACACCTTC | CASSYASPPNYGYTF
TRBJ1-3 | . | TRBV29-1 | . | TGCAGCGTTGGCGGACCGACTGGGCTATATTTT | CSVGGPTGLYF
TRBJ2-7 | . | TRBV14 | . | TGTGCCAGCAGCCAAGACTCGCGTCGATCTGGGGAGCAGTACTTC | CASSQDSRRSGEQYF
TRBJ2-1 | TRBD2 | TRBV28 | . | TGTGCCAGCAGCCGGACTAGCGGGACCTACAATGAGCAGTTCTTC | CASSRTSGTYNEQFF